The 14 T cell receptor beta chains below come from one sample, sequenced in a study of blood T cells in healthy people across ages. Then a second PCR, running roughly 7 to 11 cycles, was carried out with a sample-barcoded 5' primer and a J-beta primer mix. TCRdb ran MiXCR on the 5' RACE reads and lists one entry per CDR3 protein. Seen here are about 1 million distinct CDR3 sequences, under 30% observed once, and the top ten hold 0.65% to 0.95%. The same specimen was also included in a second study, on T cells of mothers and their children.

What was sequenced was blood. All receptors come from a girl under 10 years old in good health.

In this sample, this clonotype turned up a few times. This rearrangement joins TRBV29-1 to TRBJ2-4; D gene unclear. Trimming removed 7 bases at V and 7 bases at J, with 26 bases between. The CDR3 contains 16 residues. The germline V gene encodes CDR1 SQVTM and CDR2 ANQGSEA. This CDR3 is CSALPSPIVARNIQYF. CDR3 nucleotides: TGCAGCGCTCTTCCTTCCCCCATAGTGGCTCGGAACATTCAGTACTTC.

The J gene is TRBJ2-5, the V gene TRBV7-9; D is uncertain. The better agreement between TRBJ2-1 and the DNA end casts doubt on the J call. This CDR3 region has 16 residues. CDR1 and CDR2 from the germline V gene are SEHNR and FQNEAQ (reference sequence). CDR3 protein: CASSLRVMNFPNEQFF. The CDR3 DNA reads TGTGCCAGCAGCTTACGTGTTATGAACTTCCCCAATGAGCAGTTCTTC.

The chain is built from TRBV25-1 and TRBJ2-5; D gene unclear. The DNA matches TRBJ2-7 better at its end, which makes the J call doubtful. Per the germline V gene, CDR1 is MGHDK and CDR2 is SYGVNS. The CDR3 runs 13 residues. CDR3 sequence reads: CASGEAIIYEQYF. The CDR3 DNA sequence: TGTGCCAGCGGGGAAGCCATCATCTACGAGCAGTACTTC.

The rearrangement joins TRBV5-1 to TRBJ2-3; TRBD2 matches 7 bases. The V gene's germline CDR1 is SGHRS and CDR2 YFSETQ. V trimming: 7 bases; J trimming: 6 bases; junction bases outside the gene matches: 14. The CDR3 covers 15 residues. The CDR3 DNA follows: TGCGCCAGCCGACGGGGGGACCGACTGGGGGATACGCAGTATTTT. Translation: CASRRGDRLGDTQYF.

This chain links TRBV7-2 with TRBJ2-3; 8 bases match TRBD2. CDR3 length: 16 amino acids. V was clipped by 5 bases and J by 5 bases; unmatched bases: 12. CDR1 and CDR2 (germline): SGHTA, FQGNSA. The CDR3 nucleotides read TGTGCCAGCAGCCCGCATCAGCGGGGGAAGGGAGATACGCAGTATTTT. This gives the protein CASSPHQRGKGDTQYF.

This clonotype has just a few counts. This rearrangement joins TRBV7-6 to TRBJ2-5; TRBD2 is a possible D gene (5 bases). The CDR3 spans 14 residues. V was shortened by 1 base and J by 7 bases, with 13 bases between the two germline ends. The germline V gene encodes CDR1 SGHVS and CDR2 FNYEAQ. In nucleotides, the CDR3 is TGTGCCAGCAGCTTAGTTCTCAATGCGGGGACCCAGTACTTC. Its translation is CASSLVLNAGTQYF.

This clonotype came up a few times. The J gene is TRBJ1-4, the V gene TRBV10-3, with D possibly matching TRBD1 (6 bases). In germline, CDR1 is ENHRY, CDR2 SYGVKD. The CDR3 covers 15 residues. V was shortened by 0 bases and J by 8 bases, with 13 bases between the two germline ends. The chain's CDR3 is CAISESKGGDEKLFF. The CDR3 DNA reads TGTGCCATCAGTGAGTCGAAAGGGGGAGACGAAAAACTGTTTTTT.

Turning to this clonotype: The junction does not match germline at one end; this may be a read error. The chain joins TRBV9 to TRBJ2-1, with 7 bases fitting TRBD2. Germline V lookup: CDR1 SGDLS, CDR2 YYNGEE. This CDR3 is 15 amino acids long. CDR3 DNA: TGTGCCAGCAGCGGGTCTAGCGGACCCTACGATGAGCAGTTCTTC. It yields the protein CASSGSSGPYDEQFF.

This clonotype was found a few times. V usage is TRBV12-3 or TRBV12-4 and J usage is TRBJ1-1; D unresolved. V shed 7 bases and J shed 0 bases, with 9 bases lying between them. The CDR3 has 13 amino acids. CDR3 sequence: CASTGRMNTEAFF. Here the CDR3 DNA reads TGTGCCAGCACCGGACGGATGAACACTGAAGCTTTCTTT.

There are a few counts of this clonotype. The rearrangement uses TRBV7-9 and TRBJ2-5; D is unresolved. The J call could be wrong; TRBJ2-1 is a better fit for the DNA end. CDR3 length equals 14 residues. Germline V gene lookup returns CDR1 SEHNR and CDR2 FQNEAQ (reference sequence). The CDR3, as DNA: TGTGCCAGCTCCCGTACGGTGAATTACAATGAGCAGTTCTTC. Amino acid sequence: CASSRTVNYNEQFF.

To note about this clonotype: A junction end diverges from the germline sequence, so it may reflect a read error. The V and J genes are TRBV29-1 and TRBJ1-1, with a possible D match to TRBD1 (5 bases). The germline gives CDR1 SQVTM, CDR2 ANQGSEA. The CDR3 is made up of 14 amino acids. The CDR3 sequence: CSALPGLQNTETFF. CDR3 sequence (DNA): TGCAGCGCCCTACCGGGGCTCCAGAACACTGAAACTTTCTTT.

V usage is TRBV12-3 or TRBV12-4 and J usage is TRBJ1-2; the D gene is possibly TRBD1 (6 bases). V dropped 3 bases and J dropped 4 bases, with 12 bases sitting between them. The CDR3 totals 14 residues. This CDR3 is CASSFRTELYGYTF. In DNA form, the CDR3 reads TGTGCCAGCAGTTTTAGGACAGAGCTCTATGGCTACACCTTC.

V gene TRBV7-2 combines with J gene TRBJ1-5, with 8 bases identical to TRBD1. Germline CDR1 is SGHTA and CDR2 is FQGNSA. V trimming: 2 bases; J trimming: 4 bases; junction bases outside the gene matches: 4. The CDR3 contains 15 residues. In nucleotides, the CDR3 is TGTGCCAGCAGCTTAAATACAGGGGGGAATCAGCCCCAGCATTTT. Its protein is CASSLNTGGNQPQHF.

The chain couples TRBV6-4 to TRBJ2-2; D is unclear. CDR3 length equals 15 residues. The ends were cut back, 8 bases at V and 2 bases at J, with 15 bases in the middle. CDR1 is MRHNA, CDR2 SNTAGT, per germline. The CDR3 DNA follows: TGTGCCAGCGGTGTCGTAGGCACCAACACCGGGGAGCTGTTTTTT. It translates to CASGVVGTNTGELFF.